The T cell receptor (beta chain) under discussion was sequenced for a study of cytomegalovirus exposure and HLA in healthy donors. Using immunoSEQ multiplex PCR, the repertoire was profiled, and TCRdb retains in-frame clones only, with some absent. Here the sample spans a few hundred thousand clones, approximately 88% being singletons. The CDR3 spans 15 residues. The V gene's germline CDR1 is MGHRA and CDR2 YSYEKL. Trimming stripped 0 bases from V and 1 base from J, with 7 bases between. The chain combines TRBV4-1 with TRBJ1-5; D uncertain. The sequenced sample was PBMCs. This sequence originates from a woman aged 25 to 39 in good health and CMV-seropositive. DNA of the CDR3: TGCGCCAGCAGCCAAGAAATCCCGAGCAATCAGCCCCAGCATTTT. The encoded protein is CASSQEIPSNQPQHF.